What follows is one T cell receptor beta chain and its context. There are many counts of this clonotype. Its recognized antigen is unknown. One base away there is no much larger clone; base qualities are not given. This entry is derived from a study of Graves' ophthalmopathy and Graves' hyperthyroidism (dated by TCRdb to 2017 to 2018). About the investigation overall: Peripheral blood samples were taken at the time of initial diagnosis, before any treatment was given. Once sampling was done, hyperthyroidism patients were given methimazole at a starting dose of 30 mg daily, while ophthalmopathy patients were given high-dose intravenous methylprednisolone. The study used signatures of the TCR beta repertoire to tell Graves' ophthalmopathy apart from Graves' hyperthyroidism and to predict which patients would progress to ophthalmopathy. The roughly 100 discovery patients were randomly divided into training and test sets at a 7:3 ratio. The independent validation cohort included 18 to 20 hyperthyroidism patients plus 17 patients who later progressed from hyperthyroidism to ophthalmopathy. To explore V-J signatures distinguishing ophthalmopathy from hyperthyroidism, a discovery set of 100 patients (roughly 45 ophthalmopathy, 57 stable hyperthyroidism) was enrolled. In total, around 140 blood samples were TCR-sequenced: approximately 42 ophthalmopathy, roughly 80 hyperthyroidism and about 17 hyperthyroidism-to-ophthalmopathy patients. T-cell repertoires of thyroid tissue and blood were compared in over 5 hyperthyroidism patients.

Ophthalmopathy patients were characterized by moderately to severely active disease, a Clinical Activity Score of at least 3, a NOSPECS grade of at least 4, and a disease duration under 3 months. Patients were excluded if they had other autoimmune diseases, uncontrolled infections, pregnancy or lactation. Clinical symptoms, serum thyroxine, TRAb, thyroid ultrasound and orbital computed tomography formed the basis of the diagnosis. Using Ficoll-Paque density gradient centrifugation, PBMCs were isolated from less than 11 ml of fresh peripheral blood. Total RNA was extracted with Trizol reagent and quality-checked on an Agilent 2100 Bioanalyzer. Results the study describes overall, beyond this receptor: In validation, the model predicted ophthalmopathy progression with about 64% sensitivity and roughly 72% specificity; roughly 11 predicted patients were CT-confirmed with GO in a median of 6.5 months. Among expanded thyroid clonotypes with frequency above 0.001, most also showed up in blood, which suggests that blood repertoires may reflect the thyroid immune response. In cross-validation, the 13-signature model distinguished ophthalmopathy from stable hyperthyroidism with 85% to 90% sensitivity and about 84% specificity, and in the test set the corresponding values were around 78% and 73%. Sample size was not statistically predetermined, and group allocation was not concealed from the investigators.

For repertoire sequencing, the TCR beta CDR3 regions were amplified from RNA transcripts. The first round was an RT-PCR using HTBI primers with the Qiagen OneStep RT-PCR kit, and this first round was followed by a second-round multiplex PCR, then size selection and purification. The libraries underwent paired-end sequencing with 100 bp reads on an Illumina HiSeq2000. The authors processed their data as follows. SOAPnuke was used to process the reads, removing any read that contained adapters or uncalled bases, had a mean Phred below 15, or lacked an exact match to the constant primer or identifier. COPE v1.2.5 was used to merge the high-quality paired reads. Unique nucleotide sequences were defined as clonotypes and aligned to IMGT TRB V, D and J references using MiTCR v1.1. Only V-J combinations with frequency above 0.0001 were analysed, covering approximately 99% of repertoires. A TCR clonal expansion and chaos score per V-J combination was defined as the ratio of F50 clonal expansion to chaos observed in the TCRdist matrix. Features were reduced by Welch's t-statistics and random forest to over 10 V-J combinations, which fed a naive Bayes classifier. The similarity between thyroid and blood repertoires was quantified using the Morisita-Horn index. TCRdb's own reprocessing of the public reads used fastp at Q25 and MiXCR and kept productive beta chains. For every CDR3 protein sequence, its rows merge into one entry that carries the most common genes and DNA. TCRdb's processing, not the authors' own work, is the source of the V and J calls. The table for this sample lists about 210,000 distinct CDR3 sequences; about 32% of them were counted only once. The leading ten clones occupy approximately 8.6% of the sample.

Sequencing was performed on peripheral blood. This clonotype was obtained from a man in his fifties with Graves' ophthalmopathy. Donor details come from another sample of the same person, matched by shared clones.

The encoded CDR3 is CSALTSNSYEQYF. The nucleotide sequence is given as TGCAGTGCATTAACTAGCAACTCCTACGAGCAGTACTTC. Here the chain combines TRBV20-1 and TRBJ2-7; the D region possibly corresponds to TRBD2 (6 bases align). The germline ends are 12 bases apart after V is trimmed by 6 bases and J by 0 bases. From the cysteine up to the phenylalanine, the CDR3 has a length of 13 residues. Only the CDR3 part of the read is kept: 39 bases, read in frame from the first base. From the germline V gene (reference sequence), CDR1 is DFQATT and CDR2 is SNEGSKA.